The 23 T cell receptor beta chains in this list originate from one sample, sequenced in a study of shared clonotypes between healthy human individuals. Clones were sequenced by immunoSEQ multiplex PCR, and TCRdb holds only the in-frame ones, with some missing. There are around 1,100,000 clones in the sample; approximately 75% occur only once, and about 0.94% lies in the top ten. Sequencing used memory CD4+ T cells from PBMCs. Subset: CD45RA-negative fraction. All receptors derive from a man aged 18 to 30 in good health. Some clones in this sample may be carry-over from other donors' samples.

In this sample, this clone turned up many times. The rearrangement joins TRBV6-1 to TRBJ1-1; D unresolved. The CDR3 consists of 14 residues. Trimming shortened V by 6 bases and J by 0 bases, and 11 bases separated the two germline ends. Germline assignment: CDR1 MNHNS and CDR2 SASEGT. CDR3 nucleotides: TGTGCCAGCAGATTGGGGAACATGAACACTGAAGCTTTCTTT. Protein: CASRLGNMNTEAFF.

Written as DNA, the CDR3 is TGTGCCAGCAGCCCCCCGGGACAGGGGAATGAAAAACTGTTTTTT. Amino acids: CASSPPGQGNEKLFF. The chain is built from TRBV9 and TRBJ1-4; 10 bases are shared with TRBD1. Germline V lookup: CDR1 SGDLS, CDR2 YYNGEE. The J segment lost 5 bases and the V segment lost 4 bases, leaving 5 bases of the junction unmatched. CDR3 size: 15 residues. The full variable domain, rest sourced from reference TRBV9 and TRBJ1-4, is DSGVTQTPKHLITATGQRVTLRCSPRSGDLSVYWYQQSLDQGLQFLIQYYNGEERAKGNILERFSAQQFPDLHSELNLSSLELGDSALYFCASSPPGQGNEKLFFGSGTQLSVL.

CDR3 protein: CASSQDAGETQYF. The DNA for the CDR3 is TGTGCCAGCAGCCAAGATGCGGGAGAGACCCAGTACTTC. V is TRBV4-2 and J is TRBJ2-5, with a weak D call TRBD2 (5 bases). The CDR3 spans 13 residues. The ends were cut back, 0 bases at V and 4 bases at J, with 6 bases in the middle. The V gene's germline CDR1 is LGHNA and CDR2 YNFKEQ.

In its sample, this clone was seen once. This chain joins TRBV11-2 and TRBJ2-1; D gene ambiguous. Trimming cost V 0 bases and J 4 bases, with 7 bases left between them. CDR3 length equals 14 residues. Per the germline V gene, CDR1 is SGHAT and CDR2 is FQNNGV. Here the CDR3 reads CASSLDGPYNEQFF. The CDR3 region has the DNA TGTGCCAGCAGCTTAGATGGGCCTTACAATGAGCAGTTCTTC. Drawing the rest from reference TRBV11-2 and TRBJ2-1, the complete variable domain is EAGVAQSPRYKIIEKRQSVAFWCNPISGHATLYWYQQILGQGPKLLIQFQNNGVVDDSQLPKDRFSAERLKGVDSTLKIQPAKLEDSAVYLCASSLDGPYNEQFFGPGTRLTVL.

The rearrangement uses TRBV10-3 and TRBJ2-1; 13 bases line up with TRBD2. Germline V gives CDR1 ENHRY, CDR2 SYGVKD. Trimming removed 6 bases from V and 7 bases from J; junction bases left unmatched: 6. CDR3 length: 15 residues. As DNA, the CDR3 is TGTGCCATCAGCCTCGGACTAGCGGGAGTTAATGAGCAGTTCTTC. Encoded protein: CAISLGLAGVNEQFF.

Points on this clone: Other DNA sequences from this sample encode an identical CDR3 as well. V gene TRBV5-4 combines with J gene TRBJ2-5, with D uncertain. V shed 3 bases and J shed 2 bases, with 8 bases lying between them. The CDR3 length is 13 residues. Germline V gives CDR1 SGHNT, CDR2 YYREEE (reference sequence). As DNA, the CDR3 is TGTGCCAGCAGCTCCGGAGTACAAGAGACCCAGTACTTC. It translates to CASSSGVQETQYF.

The chain has TRBV7-9 and TRBJ1-4, with 9 bases that match TRBD1. Trimming took 5 bases from V and 0 from J; bases not matched to a gene: 7. There are 17 residues in the CDR3. Per the germline V gene, CDR1 is SEHNR and CDR2 is FQNEAQ (reference sequence). The CDR3 DNA reads TGTGCCAGCAGCAGGACAGGGGTCGGGACAACTAATGAAAAACTGTTTTTT. It yields the protein CASSRTGVGTTNEKLFF.

This clone was found once. V gene TRBV29-1 combines with J gene TRBJ2-1, with 7 bases aligning to TRBD2. This CDR3 is 12 amino acids long. CDR1 SQVTM and CDR2 ANQGSEA come from the germline V gene. V was clipped by 6 bases and J by 4 bases; unmatched bases: 3. The CDR3: CSVGTTYNEQFF. The CDR3 nucleotides read TGCAGCGTCGGGACTACATACAATGAGCAGTTCTTC.

J is TRBJ2-3 and V is TRBV4-1; 8 nucleotides line up with TRBD2. J lost 2 bases, V lost 8 bases, and 21 bases had no gene match. The CDR3 covers 19 residues. Germline V gene data show CDR1 as MGHRA and CDR2 as YSYEKL. CDR3 sequence: CASDPMGLAGRGTTDTQYF. CDR3 coding DNA: TGCGCCAGCGACCCAATGGGGCTAGCGGGCCGAGGAACCACAGATACGCAGTATTTT.

The genes are TRBV7-2 and TRBJ1-2; 8 bases are a match to TRBD1. V lost 1 base and J lost 2; bases outside the gene matches: 6. The CDR3 is made up of 16 amino acids. Germline V gene sequence: CDR1 SGHTA, CDR2 FQGNSA. The CDR3 is CASSLERSGGNYGYTF. CDR3 in DNA: TGTGCCAGCAGCTTAGAGAGGTCAGGGGGCAACTATGGCTACACCTTC.

This clone was observed once. The J gene is TRBJ1-3, the V gene TRBV14, with D perhaps TRBD1 (5 bases). The V gene lost 3 bases and the J gene lost 3 bases, with 21 bases spanning the gap. CDR3 length: 18 residues. Germline V gives CDR1 SGHDN, CDR2 FVKESK. The CDR3 protein is CASSHTFLQGGFGNTIYF. The CDR3 DNA follows: TGTGCCAGCAGCCACACCTTTCTTCAGGGTGGGTTTGGAAACACCATATATTTT.

The rearrangement uses TRBV4-2 and TRBJ2-3; D tentatively fits TRBD1 or TRBD2 (5 bases each). This CDR3 is 18 amino acids long. Per the germline V gene, CDR1 is LGHNA and CDR2 is YNFKEQ. The germline V and J ends were trimmed by 0 bases and 5 bases, with 21 bases remaining between them. The CDR3 reads CASSQDPTGANLRDTQYF. The CDR3 DNA sequence: TGTGCCAGCAGCCAAGACCCGACCGGGGCCAACCTCAGAGATACGCAGTATTTT.

The chain carries TRBV7-2 and TRBJ2-5; 14 bases are shared with TRBD2. Trimming removed 4 bases from V and 5 bases from J; junction bases left unmatched: 6. Germline values: CDR1 SGHTA, CDR2 FQGNSA. The CDR3 spans 16 residues. The CDR3 sequence: CASSSGTSGSRETQYF. CDR3 coding DNA: TGTGCCAGCAGCTCCGGGACTAGCGGGAGTAGGGAGACCCAGTACTTC.

The rearrangement links TRBV5-1 to TRBJ1-2, with TRBD1 matching over 8 bases. The junction had 5 bases not matched to a gene; V was cut back by 3 bases and J by 4 bases. The CDR3 is 14 residues long. Germline-derived CDR1 and CDR2 are SGHRS and YFSETQ. The CDR3 nucleotides read TGCGCCAGCAGCTGGGGGACAGGCGGCTATGGCTACACCTTC. Amino acid sequence: CASSWGTGGYGYTF. The full variable domain, with the rest looked up from reference TRBV5-1 and TRBJ1-2, is KAGVTQTPRYLIKTRGQQVTLSCSPISGHRSVSWYQQTPGQGLQFLFEYFSETQRNKGNFPGRFSGRQFSNSRSEMNVSTLELGDSALYLCASSWGTGGYGYTFGSGTRLTVV.

The V call is TRBV7-2, the J call TRBJ2-2; 7 bases map to TRBD2. The CDR3 extends over 18 amino acids. The germline V gene encodes CDR1 SGHTA and CDR2 FQGNSA. J gave up 5 bases and V 3 bases, and 15 bases lay outside the gene matches. The CDR3 reads CASSFQSAGVLGTGELFF. For the CDR3, the DNA is TGTGCCAGCAGCTTTCAGTCGGCGGGGGTACTGGGGACCGGGGAGCTGTTTTTT. Using reference TRBV7-2 and TRBJ2-2 for the parts outside the CDR3, the full variable domain is GAGVSQSPSNKVTEKGKDVELRCDPISGHTALYWYRQSLGQGLEFLIYFQGNSAPDKSGLPSDRFSAERTGGSVSTLTIQRTQQEDSAVYLCASSFQSAGVLGTGELFFGEGSRLTVL.

A note on this clone: This CDR3 is also generated by other DNA sequences in the sample. V gene TRBV5-1 combines with J gene TRBJ2-3, with D possibly matching TRBD2 (5 bases). The germline V and J ends were trimmed by 0 bases and 0 bases, with 8 bases remaining between them. Germline lookup yields CDR1 SGHRS and CDR2 YFSETQ. The CDR3 covers 15 residues. The CDR3 is CASSLGLPSTDTQYF. The CDR3 DNA reads as TGCGCCAGCAGCTTGGGACTACCTAGCACAGATACGCAGTATTTT.

This clone was observed a handful of times. Other nucleotide sequences in the sample specify the same CDR3. J is TRBJ2-7 and V is TRBV7-8; either TRBD1 or TRBD2 may fit D (5 bases each). Trimming stripped 1 base from V and 0 bases from J, with 19 bases between. This CDR3 is 18 amino acids long. CDR1 is SGHVS and CDR2 is FQNEAQ in the germline V gene. The CDR3 is CASSLELGDRTYSYEQYF. The CDR3 DNA sequence: TGTGCCAGCAGCTTAGAGCTTGGGGACCGGACCTACTCCTACGAGCAGTACTTC.

The V and J genes are TRBV7-3 and TRBJ1-1; D may be TRBD1 (5 bases). Germline-derived CDR1 and CDR2 are SGHTA and FQGTGA. Trimming left V 5 bases short and J 1 base short, with 8 bases between. CDR3 length: 13 amino acids. This chain's CDR3 is CASSRGANTEAFF. As DNA, the CDR3 is TGTGCCAGCAGCCGAGGGGCGAACACTGAAGCTTTCTTT.

This clone was seen a handful of times. The rearrangement uses TRBV2 and TRBJ2-7; D uncertain. The V end lost 4 bases, the J end lost 6 bases, and 13 bases lay between the germline ends. Per germline, CDR1 SNHLY and CDR2 FYNNEI. The CDR3 has 13 amino acids. The CDR3: CASSATVGGEQYF. The DNA for the CDR3 is TGTGCCAGCAGTGCAACGGTGGGTGGCGAGCAGTACTTC.

This rearrangement joins TRBV6-1 to TRBJ2-5; D unresolved. Germline V gives CDR1 MNHNS, CDR2 SASEGT. The CDR3 sequence is 14 residues long. The V end was cut by 6 bases, the J end by 5 bases, with 16 bases between. CDR3 sequence (DNA): TGTGCCAGCAGCGCGGTGCAGGCAGCGGAGACCCAGTACTTC. Translating gives CASSAVQAAETQYF.

The rearrangement links TRBV5-1 to TRBJ1-1; D is undetermined. The CDR3 consists of 12 residues. Trimming removed 1 base from V and 7 bases from J, with 8 bases in between. Germline lookup yields CDR1 SGHRS and CDR2 YFSETQ. The CDR3 sequence: CASSLNENEAFF. In DNA form, the CDR3 reads TGCGCCAGCAGCTTGAATGAAAATGAAGCTTTCTTT.

The chain is built from TRBV29-1 and TRBJ2-2; no reliable D call. The length of the CDR3 is 15 residues. V lost 1 base, J lost 0 bases, and 9 bases lay in between. CDR1 is SQVTM, CDR2 ANQGSEA, per germline. This chain's CDR3 is CSVEVGSTNTGELFF. In DNA form, the CDR3 reads TGCAGCGTTGAAGTCGGCAGCACGAACACCGGGGAGCTGTTTTTT.

J is TRBJ2-1 and V is TRBV19; 7 bases agree with TRBD1. The J segment lost 7 bases and the V segment lost 0 bases, leaving 3 bases of the junction unmatched. This CDR3 is 14 amino acids long. CDR1 is LNHDA, CDR2 SQIVND, per germline (reference sequence). In DNA form, the CDR3 reads TGTGCCAGTAGTATAGATAGGGGGCGTAATGAGCAGTTCTTC. Translated: CASSIDRGRNEQFF.